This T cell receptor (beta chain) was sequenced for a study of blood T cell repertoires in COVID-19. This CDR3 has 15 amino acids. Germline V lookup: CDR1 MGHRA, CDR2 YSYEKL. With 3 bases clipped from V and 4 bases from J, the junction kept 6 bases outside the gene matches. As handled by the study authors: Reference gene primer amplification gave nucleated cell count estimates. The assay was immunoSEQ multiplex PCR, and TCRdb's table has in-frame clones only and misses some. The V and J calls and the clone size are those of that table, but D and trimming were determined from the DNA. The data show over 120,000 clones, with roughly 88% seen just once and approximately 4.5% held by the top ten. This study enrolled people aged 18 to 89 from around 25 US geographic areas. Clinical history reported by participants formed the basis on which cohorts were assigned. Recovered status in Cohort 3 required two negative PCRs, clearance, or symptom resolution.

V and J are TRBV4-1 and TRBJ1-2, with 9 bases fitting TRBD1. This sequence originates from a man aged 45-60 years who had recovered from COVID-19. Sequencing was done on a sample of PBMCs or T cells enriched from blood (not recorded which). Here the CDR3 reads CASSHPGQGIYGYTF. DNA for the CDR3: TGCGCCAGCAGCCATCCCGGACAGGGGATCTATGGCTACACCTTC.